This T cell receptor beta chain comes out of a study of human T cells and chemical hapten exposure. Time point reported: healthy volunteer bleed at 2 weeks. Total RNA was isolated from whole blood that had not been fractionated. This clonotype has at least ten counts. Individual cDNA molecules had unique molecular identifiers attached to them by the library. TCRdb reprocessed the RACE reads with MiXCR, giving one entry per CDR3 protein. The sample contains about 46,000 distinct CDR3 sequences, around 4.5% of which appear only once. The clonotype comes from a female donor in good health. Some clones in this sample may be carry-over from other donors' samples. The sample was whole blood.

CDR3 residues: CASSLIAGALYNEQFF. The CDR3 region has the DNA TGTGCCAGCAGCTTGATAGCGGGGGCTCTATACAATGAGCAGTTCTTC. The chain couples TRBV5-6 to TRBJ2-1, with TRBD2 matching 9 bases. The V and J ends lost 1 base and 4 bases, in that order; junction bases with no gene match: 6. CDR1 and CDR2 (germline): SGHDT, YYEEEE. CDR3 size: 16 residues.